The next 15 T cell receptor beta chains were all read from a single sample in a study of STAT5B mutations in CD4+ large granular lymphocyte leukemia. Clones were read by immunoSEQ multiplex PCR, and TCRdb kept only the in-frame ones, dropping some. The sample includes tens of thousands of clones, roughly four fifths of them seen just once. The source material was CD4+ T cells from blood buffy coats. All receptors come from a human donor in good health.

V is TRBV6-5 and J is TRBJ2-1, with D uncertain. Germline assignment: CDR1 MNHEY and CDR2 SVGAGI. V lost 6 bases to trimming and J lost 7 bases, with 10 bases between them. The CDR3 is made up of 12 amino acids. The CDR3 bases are TGTGCCAGCAGGGCGCCTTGGAATGAGCAGTTCTTC. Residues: CASRAPWNEQFF.

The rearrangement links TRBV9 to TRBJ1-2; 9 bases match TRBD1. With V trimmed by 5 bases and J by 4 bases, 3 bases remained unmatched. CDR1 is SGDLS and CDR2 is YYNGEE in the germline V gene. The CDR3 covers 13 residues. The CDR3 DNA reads TGTGCCAGCAGTGGACAGGGGAGCTATGGCTACACCTTC. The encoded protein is CASSGQGSYGYTF.

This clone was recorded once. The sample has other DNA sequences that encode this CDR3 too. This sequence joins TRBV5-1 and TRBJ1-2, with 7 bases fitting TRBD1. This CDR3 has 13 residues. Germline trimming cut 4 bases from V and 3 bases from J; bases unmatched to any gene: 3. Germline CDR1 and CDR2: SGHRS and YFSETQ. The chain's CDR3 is CASSLQGDYGYTF. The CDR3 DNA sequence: TGCGCCAGCAGCCTTCAGGGGGACTATGGCTACACCTTC. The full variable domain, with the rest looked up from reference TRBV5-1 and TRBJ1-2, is KAGVTQTPRYLIKTRGQQVTLSCSPISGHRSVSWYQQTPGQGLQFLFEYFSETQRNKGNFPGRFSGRQFSNSRSEMNVSTLELGDSALYLCASSLQGDYGYTFGSGTRLTVV.

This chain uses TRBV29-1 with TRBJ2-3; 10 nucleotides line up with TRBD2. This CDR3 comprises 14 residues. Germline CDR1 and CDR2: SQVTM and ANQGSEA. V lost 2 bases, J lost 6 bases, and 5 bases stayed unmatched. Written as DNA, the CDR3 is TGCAGCGTTGAAAGCGGGAGGGCCGTGGATACGCAGTATTTT. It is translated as CSVESGRAVDTQYF.

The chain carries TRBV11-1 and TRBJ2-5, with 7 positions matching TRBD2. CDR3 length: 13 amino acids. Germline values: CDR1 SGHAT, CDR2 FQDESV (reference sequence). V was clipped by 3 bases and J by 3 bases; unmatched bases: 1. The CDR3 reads CASSFGLEETQYF. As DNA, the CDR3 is TGTGCCAGCAGCTTCGGACTAGAAGAGACCCAGTACTTC.

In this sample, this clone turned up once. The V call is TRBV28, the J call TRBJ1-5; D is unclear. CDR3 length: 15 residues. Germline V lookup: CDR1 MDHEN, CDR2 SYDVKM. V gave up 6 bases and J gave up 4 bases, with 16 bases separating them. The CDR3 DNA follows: TGTGCCAGCAGGGCGGCGACCTATGGGAATCAGCCCCAGCATTTT. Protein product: CASRAATYGNQPQHF.

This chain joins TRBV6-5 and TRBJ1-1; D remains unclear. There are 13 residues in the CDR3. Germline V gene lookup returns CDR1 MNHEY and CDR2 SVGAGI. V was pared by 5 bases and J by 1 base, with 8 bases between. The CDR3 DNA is TGTGCCAGCAGTCCCAGACAGAACACTGAAGCTTTCTTT. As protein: CASSPRQNTEAFF.

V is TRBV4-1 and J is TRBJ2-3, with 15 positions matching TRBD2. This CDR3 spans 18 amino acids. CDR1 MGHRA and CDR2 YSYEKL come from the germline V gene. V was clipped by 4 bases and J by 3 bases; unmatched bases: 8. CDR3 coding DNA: TGCGCCAGCAGCCTTTCGGGGACTAGCGGGGGGTCAACAGATACGCAGTATTTT. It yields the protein CASSLSGTSGGSTDTQYF.

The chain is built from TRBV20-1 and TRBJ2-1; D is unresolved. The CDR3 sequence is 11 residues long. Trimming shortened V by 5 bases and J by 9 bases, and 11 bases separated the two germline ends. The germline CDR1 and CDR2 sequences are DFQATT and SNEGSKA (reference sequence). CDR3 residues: CSALNFGEQFF. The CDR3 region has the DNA TGCAGTGCTCTGAACTTCGGTGAGCAGTTCTTC.

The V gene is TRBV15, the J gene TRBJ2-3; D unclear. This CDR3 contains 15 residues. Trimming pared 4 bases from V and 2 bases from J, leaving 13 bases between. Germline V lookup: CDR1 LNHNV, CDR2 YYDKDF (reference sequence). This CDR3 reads CATSTDREITDTQYF. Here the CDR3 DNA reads TGTGCCACCAGCACCGACCGTGAAATCACAGATACGCAGTATTTT. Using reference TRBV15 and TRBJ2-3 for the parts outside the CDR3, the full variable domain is DAMVIQNPRYQVTQFGKPVTLSCSQTLNHNVMYWYQQKSSQAPKLLFHYYDKDFNNEADTPDNFQSRRPNTSFCFLDIRSPGLGDTAMYLCATSTDREITDTQYFGPGTRLTVL.

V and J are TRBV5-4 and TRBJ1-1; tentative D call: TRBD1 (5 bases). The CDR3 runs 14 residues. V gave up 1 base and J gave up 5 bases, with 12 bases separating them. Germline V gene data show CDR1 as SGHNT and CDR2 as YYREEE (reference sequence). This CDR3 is CASSLLPGGTEAFF. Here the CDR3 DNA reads TGTGCCAGCAGCTTGCTTCCCGGGGGGACTGAAGCTTTCTTT.

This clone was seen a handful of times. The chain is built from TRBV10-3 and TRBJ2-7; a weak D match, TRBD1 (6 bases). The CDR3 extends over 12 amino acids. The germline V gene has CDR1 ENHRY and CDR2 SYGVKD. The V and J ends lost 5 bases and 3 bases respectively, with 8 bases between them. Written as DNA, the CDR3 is TGTGCCATCAGTACGGACAGCTACGAGCAGTACTTC. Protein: CAISTDSYEQYF.

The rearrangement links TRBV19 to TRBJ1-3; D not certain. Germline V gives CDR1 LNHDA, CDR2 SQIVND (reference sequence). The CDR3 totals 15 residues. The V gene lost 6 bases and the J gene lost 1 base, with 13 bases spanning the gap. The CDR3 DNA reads TGTGCCAGTAGGATAACCCCTCGATCTGGAAACACCATATATTTT. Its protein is CASRITPRSGNTIYF.

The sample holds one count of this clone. The CDR3 nucleotides read TGTGCCAGCCAAAAAATAGCGGGAGTAAGTGAGCAGTTCTTC. This sequence encodes CASQKIAGVSEQFF. The chain combines TRBV11-2 with TRBJ2-1, with 9 bases fitting TRBD2. Germline-derived CDR1 and CDR2 are SGHAT and FQNNGV. Trimming took 8 bases from V and 9 from J; bases not matched to a gene: 11. This CDR3 is 14 amino acids long.

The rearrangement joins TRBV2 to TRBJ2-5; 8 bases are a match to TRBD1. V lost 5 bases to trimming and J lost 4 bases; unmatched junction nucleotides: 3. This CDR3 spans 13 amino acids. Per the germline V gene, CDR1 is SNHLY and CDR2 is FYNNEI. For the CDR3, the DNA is TGTGCCAGCAGTTATGGACAGGGAGAGACCCAGTACTTC. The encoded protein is CASSYGQGETQYF.